The 30 T cell receptor beta chains listed next were all sequenced from one sample in a study of shared clonotypes between healthy human individuals. Assay used: immunoSEQ multiplex PCR; TCRdb lists only in-frame clones, some missing. The table records more than 2 million clones, 85% to 95% of them present only once. Sequenced input: naive CD4+ T cells sorted from blood. Subset noted: CD45RA+ positively selected. Receptors originate from a man younger than 30 in good health.

This chain joins TRBV18 and TRBJ2-3; D not certain. The CDR3 loop spans 12 amino acids. Germline-derived CDR1 and CDR2 are KGHSH and LQKENI. Between the trimmed V and J ends, which lost 5 bases and 6 bases, there was a span of 9 bases. The CDR3 DNA is TGTGCCAGCTCATCACTTTCGGATACGCAGTATTTT. Its translation is CASSSLSDTQYF.

This clone has just one count. V usage is TRBV7-2 and J usage is TRBJ2-5, with 9 bases identical to TRBD2. The CDR3 runs to 15 residues. Trimming took 3 bases from V and 4 from J; bases not matched to a gene: 6. Germline CDR1 SGHTA, CDR2 FQGNSA. The CDR3, as DNA: TGTGCCAGCAGCTTGGGCGGGAGGGCCAGAGAGACCCAGTACTTC. Encoded protein: CASSLGGRARETQYF.

The rearrangement joins TRBV6-6 to TRBJ2-1; D is perhaps TRBD2 (6 bases). Per germline, CDR1 MNHNY and CDR2 SVGAGI (reference sequence). This CDR3 is built from 13 residues. V shed 6 bases and J shed 0 bases, with 6 bases lying between them. The CDR3 protein is CASRRDSYNEQFF. In DNA form, the CDR3 reads TGTGCCAGCAGGCGGGACTCCTACAATGAGCAGTTCTTC.

The chain is built from TRBV2 and TRBJ1-3, with TRBD1 as a possible D gene (5 bases). Trimming took 6 bases from V and 0 from J, leaving 15 bases between them. There are 16 residues in the CDR3. In germline, CDR1 is SNHLY, CDR2 FYNNEI. The DNA for the CDR3 is TGTGCCAGCAGCCTTCTGGGGGGATACTCTGGAAACACCATATATTTT. Protein product: CASSLLGGYSGNTIYF. The full variable domain, completed using reference TRBV2 and TRBJ1-3, is EPEVTQTPSHQVTQMGQEVILRCVPISNHLYFYWYRQILGQKVEFLVSFYNNEISEKSEIFDDQFSVERPDGSNFTLKIRSTKLEDSAMYFCASSLLGGYSGNTIYFGEGSWLTVV.

The CDR3 sequence is CASSLGTSGRTSYEQYF. The CDR3, as DNA: TGTGCCAGCTCACTAGGGACTAGCGGGAGAACCTCCTACGAGCAGTACTTC. The chain is built from TRBV18 and TRBJ2-7, with 14 bases that match TRBD2. This CDR3 comprises 17 residues. The J segment lost 0 bases and the V segment lost 4 bases, leaving 5 bases of the junction unmatched. The V gene's germline CDR1 is KGHSH and CDR2 LQKENI.

The chain employs TRBV2 and TRBJ2-2, with TRBD1 matching 7 bases. The V segment lost 7 bases and the J segment 1 base; nucleotides outside the gene matches: 3. The CDR3 consists of 14 residues. CDR1 SNHLY and CDR2 FYNNEI come from the germline V gene. The CDR3 DNA sequence: TGTGCCAGCAAAAGGGGGCTGAACACCGGGGAGCTGTTTTTT. It is translated as CASKRGLNTGELFF.

The CDR3 spells CASSLSREGYTF. CDR3 DNA sequence: TGTGCCAGCAGTTTATCGAGGGAGGGCTACACCTTC. The chain links TRBV28 to TRBJ1-2; D call uncertain. The V end was cut by 1 base, the J end by 8 bases, with 8 bases between. Germline V CDR1 and CDR2: MDHEN, SYDVKM. The CDR3 extends over 12 amino acids.

The CDR3: CASSVGQGATYNEQFF. CDR3 bases: TGTGCCAGCAGCGTAGGACAGGGTGCCACCTACAATGAGCAGTTCTTC. The rearrangement uses TRBV9 and TRBJ2-1, with TRBD1 matching 7 bases. This CDR3 comprises 16 residues. J gave up 2 bases and V 0 bases, and 5 bases lay outside the gene matches. Germline V gene data show CDR1 as SGDLS and CDR2 as YYNGEE. Together with reference TRBV9 and TRBJ2-1, the CDR3 gives the full variable domain: DSGVTQTPKHLITATGQRVTLRCSPRSGDLSVYWYQQSLDQGLQFLIQYYNGEERAKGNILERFSAQQFPDLHSELNLSSLELGDSALYFCASSVGQGATYNEQFFGPGTRLTVL.

The genes are TRBV30 and TRBJ2-5; D remains unclear. CDR1 GTSNPN and CDR2 SVGIG come from the germline V gene (reference sequence). The CDR3 is 14 residues long. V was trimmed by 4 bases and J by 5 bases, leaving 17 bases between them. The DNA for the CDR3 is TGTGCCTGGAATATTGGGCGTAGGTGGGAGACCCAGTACTTC. Its protein is CAWNIGRRWETQYF.

The chain employs TRBV10-1 and TRBJ1-3; D remains ambiguous. The CDR3 covers 13 residues. Germline V CDR1 and CDR2: WNHNN, SYGVQD (reference sequence). V lost 0 bases to trimming and J lost 8 bases, with 8 bases between them. The CDR3 DNA is TGCGCCAGCAGTGAGTCGATTGAAGACACCATATATTTT. Protein: CASSESIEDTIYF.

As to this clone: The same CDR3 also results from other DNA sequences found in this sample. This rearrangement joins TRBV7-9 to TRBJ1-1; unclear D gene. Between the trimmed V and J ends, which lost 5 bases and 0 bases, there was a span of 7 bases. The CDR3 extends over 13 amino acids. CDR1 SEHNR and CDR2 FQNEAQ come from the germline V gene (reference sequence). The CDR3 region is CASSLVLNTEAFF. The CDR3 nucleotides are TGTGCCAGCAGCCTCGTACTGAACACTGAAGCTTTCTTT.

The V and J genes are TRBV28 and TRBJ1-1, with unresolved D. Germline loops: CDR1 MDHEN, CDR2 SYDVKM. Trimming shortened V by 3 bases and J by 3 bases, and 14 bases separated the two germline ends. The CDR3 totals 15 residues. CDR3 DNA: TGTGCCAGCAGTTTTTTAGGGAAAGAGGACACTGAAGCTTTCTTT. This sequence encodes CASSFLGKEDTEAFF. Full variable domain (remainder filled in from reference TRBV28 and TRBJ1-1): DVKVTQSSRYLVKRTGEKVFLECVQDMDHENMFWYRQDPGLGLRLIYFSYDVKMKEKGDIPEGYSVSREKKERFSLILESASTNQTSMYLCASSFLGKEDTEAFFGQGTRLTVV.

For this clone: Different DNA sequences within this sample yield the same CDR3. The chain links TRBV10-3 to TRBJ1-2, with a tentative D call TRBD1 (5 bases). CDR3 length: 12 residues. In germline, CDR1 is ENHRY, CDR2 SYGVKD. V was shortened by 5 bases and J by 4 bases, with 8 bases between the two germline ends. In DNA form, the CDR3 reads TGTGCCATCAGTCAGGGTACCTATGGCTACACCTTC. Its translation: CAISQGTYGYTF.

The genes are TRBV5-1 and TRBJ1-2; D is unclear. Trimming stripped 7 bases from V and 14 bases from J, with 15 bases between. The CDR3 consists of 10 residues. CDR1 and CDR2 from the germline V gene are SGHRS and YFSETQ. The CDR3 loop is CASPRGTGTF. Here the CDR3 DNA reads TGCGCCAGCCCCAGAGGTACCGGGACCTTC.

V and J are TRBV5-6 and TRBJ2-5; 11 bases are shared with TRBD1. V lost 3 bases to trimming and J lost 4 bases; unmatched junction nucleotides: 2. CDR3 length: 14 amino acids. The V gene's germline CDR1 is SGHDT and CDR2 YYEEEE. CDR3 sequence: CASSWGQGVETQYF. The CDR3 region has the DNA TGTGCCAGCAGCTGGGGACAGGGGGTAGAGACCCAGTACTTC. The variable domain in full, completed from reference TRBV5-6 and TRBJ2-5, reads DAGVTQSPTHLIKTRGQQVTLRCSPKSGHDTVSWYQQALGQGPQFIFQYYEEEERQRGNFPDRFSGHQFPNYSSELNVNALLLGDSALYLCASSWGQGVETQYFGPGTRLLVL.

The V call is TRBV7-2, the J call TRBJ2-3; unclear D gene. This CDR3 comprises 14 residues. Looked up from germline, CDR1 is SGHTA and CDR2 is FQGNSA. Trimming removed 3 bases at V and 2 bases at J, with 9 bases between. CDR3 in amino acids: CASSFRWDTDTQYF. CDR3 DNA sequence: TGTGCCAGCAGCTTTCGGTGGGACACAGATACGCAGTATTTT.

This sequence joins TRBV19 and TRBJ1-4; no clear D. Germline values: CDR1 LNHDA, CDR2 SQIVND (reference sequence). There are 14 residues in the CDR3. The V end lost 6 bases, the J end lost 7 bases, and 15 bases lay between the germline ends. The chain's CDR3 is CASRQEMAVEKLFF. Written as DNA, the CDR3 is TGTGCCAGTAGACAAGAGATGGCAGTTGAAAAACTGTTTTTT.

Only one count was recorded for this clone. An end of the junction differs from the germline gene, which may be a read error. The CDR3 nucleotides read TGTGCTAGCAGCTTAGATCTGGGGCAGGGGACCGGGGAGCTGTTTTTT. Translating gives CASSLDLGQGTGELFF. V gene TRBV7-7 combines with J gene TRBJ2-2; D is possibly TRBD1 (6 bases). CDR3 size: 16 residues. Germline V gene data show CDR1 as SSHAT and CDR2 as FNYEAQ (reference sequence).

The gene calls are TRBV19 and TRBJ1-4, with D possibly matching TRBD1 (5 bases). V was cut by 2 bases and J by 11 bases, with 12 bases left in between. The CDR3 has 13 residues. Germline V gene lookup returns CDR1 LNHDA and CDR2 SQIVND (reference sequence). As DNA, the CDR3 is TGTGCCAGTAGTATAAAGACCGGGACCAAACTGTTTTTT. This sequence encodes CASSIKTGTKLFF.

This chain uses TRBV6-5 with TRBJ1-1, with no clear D. V was shortened by 5 bases and J by 9 bases, with 13 bases between the two germline ends. Germline CDR1 MNHEY, CDR2 SVGAGI. The CDR3 has 12 amino acids. The CDR3 DNA is TGTGCCAGCAGTCGTAGCGGGGAGAAAGCTTTCTTT. It yields the protein CASSRSGEKAFF.

The CDR3, as DNA: TGCGCCAGCAACCTACTTGAGGGAGGGAACATTCAGTACTTC. This codes for CASNLLEGGNIQYF. The gene calls are TRBV5-1 and TRBJ2-4; 7 positions agree with TRBD2. CDR3 length: 14 amino acids. The trim removed 6 bases at V and 7 bases at J, leaving 10 bases unmatched. Germline V lookup: CDR1 SGHRS, CDR2 YFSETQ.

Turning to this clone: The sample carries other DNA sequences with the same CDR3. The chain is built from TRBV11-3 and TRBJ2-7, with a possible D match to TRBD2 (5 bases). V was clipped by 0 bases and J by 1 base, with 7 bases between them. The CDR3 totals 14 residues. From germline, CDR1 is SGHNT and CDR2 YENEEA. CDR3 bases: TGTGCCAGCAGCTTAGACGGGGATTCCTACGAGCAGTACTTC. As protein: CASSLDGDSYEQYF.

The chain is built from TRBV30 and TRBJ2-4; no definite D call. The germline gives CDR1 GTSNPN, CDR2 SVGIG (reference sequence). Trimming cost V 4 bases and J 2 bases, with 12 bases left between them. The CDR3 sequence is 14 residues long. The DNA of the CDR3 is TGTGCCTGGACCCGCTTCAGAACCAAAAACATTCAGTACTTC. It encodes CAWTRFRTKNIQYF.

This clone was detected ten times or more. The sample carries other DNA sequences with the same CDR3. V is TRBV4-3 and J is TRBJ2-3; 13 bases line up with TRBD2. The germline V gene has CDR1 LGHNA and CDR2 YSLEER. V shed 4 bases, J shed 4 bases, and the junction held 8 bases outside the gene matches. The CDR3 spans 17 residues. This CDR3 reads CASSPQRTSGSSDTQYF. In nucleotides, the CDR3 is TGCGCCAGCAGCCCTCAGCGGACTAGCGGGAGCTCAGATACGCAGTATTTT.

V usage is TRBV28 and J usage is TRBJ2-7; TRBD2 agrees at 12 bases. Germline V lookup: CDR1 MDHEN, CDR2 SYDVKM. The J segment lost 4 bases and the V segment lost 3 bases, leaving 4 bases of the junction unmatched. This CDR3 is 15 amino acids long. Here the CDR3 reads CASSLGLAGRYEQYF. The CDR3 DNA is TGTGCCAGCAGTTTGGGACTAGCGGGTAGATACGAGCAGTACTTC.

About this clone: The sample contains more than one DNA sequence encoding this CDR3. The chain is built from TRBV18 and TRBJ2-7; D assignment may be TRBD1 or TRBD2 (5 bases each). This CDR3 region has 13 residues. Germline CDR1 is KGHSH and CDR2 is LQKENI. Trimming pared 3 bases from V and 0 bases from J, leaving 6 bases between. CDR3 DNA sequence: TGTGCCAGCTCACCCGGGACCTCCTACGAGCAGTACTTC. Its protein is CASSPGTSYEQYF.

The table lists this clone with a count of one. This CDR3 is CASRWASGSPSYNEQFF. The DNA of the CDR3 is TGTGCCAGCCGGTGGGCTAGCGGGAGCCCCTCCTACAATGAGCAGTTCTTC. The chain combines TRBV6-4 with TRBJ2-1; 10 bases agree with TRBD2. Germline V gives CDR1 MRHNA, CDR2 SNTAGT. V gave up 8 bases and J gave up 0 bases; unmatched junction bases: 10. The CDR3 is made up of 17 amino acids.

This chain joins TRBV10-3 and TRBJ1-1, with 7 positions matching TRBD1. The J segment lost 3 bases and the V segment lost 4 bases, leaving 5 bases of the junction unmatched. The germline gives CDR1 ENHRY, CDR2 SYGVKD. This CDR3 comprises 14 residues. CDR3 in amino acids: CAISATGADTEAFF. The CDR3 bases are TGTGCCATCAGTGCTACAGGGGCGGACACTGAAGCTTTCTTT.

The chain uses TRBV5-1 and TRBJ2-7, with D possibly being TRBD1 (6 bases). The CDR3 has 16 amino acids. The ends were cut back, 4 bases at V and 6 bases at J, with 23 bases in the middle. The germline CDR1 and CDR2 sequences are SGHRS and YFSETQ. The CDR3 DNA follows: TGCGCCAGCAGCCCTCGACAGGAGACCTCATACTCCGAGCAGTACTTC. This encodes CASSPRQETSYSEQYF.

In this sample, this clone turned up once. This chain links TRBV7-9 with TRBJ1-6; a weak D match, TRBD1 (6 bases). Looked up from germline, CDR1 is SEHNR and CDR2 is FQNEAQ (reference sequence). The germline V and J ends were trimmed by 1 base and 7 bases, with 11 bases remaining between them. This CDR3 comprises 15 residues. The CDR3 sequence is CASSLGTVGNSPLHF. The CDR3 nucleotides read TGTGCCAGCAGCTTAGGGACAGTGGGGAATTCACCCCTCCACTTT.